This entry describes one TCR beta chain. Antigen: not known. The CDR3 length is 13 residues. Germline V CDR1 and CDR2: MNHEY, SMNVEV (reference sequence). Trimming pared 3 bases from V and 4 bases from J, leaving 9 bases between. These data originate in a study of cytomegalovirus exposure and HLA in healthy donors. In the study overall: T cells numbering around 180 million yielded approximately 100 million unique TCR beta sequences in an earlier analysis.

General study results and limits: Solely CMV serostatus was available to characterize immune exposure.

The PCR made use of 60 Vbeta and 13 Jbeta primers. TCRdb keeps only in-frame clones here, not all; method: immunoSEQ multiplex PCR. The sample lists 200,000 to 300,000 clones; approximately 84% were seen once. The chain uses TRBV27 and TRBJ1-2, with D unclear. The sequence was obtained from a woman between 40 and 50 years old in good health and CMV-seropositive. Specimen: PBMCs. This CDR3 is CASSFFASYGYTF. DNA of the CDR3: TGTGCCAGCAGTTTTTTCGCCAGCTATGGCTACACCTTC.